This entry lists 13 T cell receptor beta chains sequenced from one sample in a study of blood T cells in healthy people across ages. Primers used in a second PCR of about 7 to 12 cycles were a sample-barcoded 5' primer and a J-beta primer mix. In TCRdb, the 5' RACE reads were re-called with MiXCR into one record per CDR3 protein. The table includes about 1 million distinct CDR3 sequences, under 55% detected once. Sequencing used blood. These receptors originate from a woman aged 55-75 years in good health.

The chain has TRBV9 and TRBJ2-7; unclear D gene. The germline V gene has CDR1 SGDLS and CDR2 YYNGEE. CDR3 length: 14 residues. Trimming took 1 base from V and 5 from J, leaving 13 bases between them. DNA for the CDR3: TGTGCCAGCAGCGTACTGGTTGGTGGCGACGAGCAGTACTTC. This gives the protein CASSVLVGGDEQYF.

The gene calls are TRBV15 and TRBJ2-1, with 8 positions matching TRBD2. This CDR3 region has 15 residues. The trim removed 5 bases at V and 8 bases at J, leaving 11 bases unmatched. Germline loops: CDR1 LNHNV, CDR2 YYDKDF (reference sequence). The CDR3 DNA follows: TGTGCCACCAGCCCGGGGACTAGAGCGCCCGATGAGCAGTTCTTC. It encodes CATSPGTRAPDEQFF.

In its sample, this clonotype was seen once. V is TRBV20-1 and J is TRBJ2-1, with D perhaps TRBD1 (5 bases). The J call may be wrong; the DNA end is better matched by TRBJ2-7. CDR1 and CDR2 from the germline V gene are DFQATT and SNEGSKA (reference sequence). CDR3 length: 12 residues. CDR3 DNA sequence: TGCAGTGCTAGATCGGACACGGGCGAGCAGTACTTC. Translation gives CSARSDTGEQYF.

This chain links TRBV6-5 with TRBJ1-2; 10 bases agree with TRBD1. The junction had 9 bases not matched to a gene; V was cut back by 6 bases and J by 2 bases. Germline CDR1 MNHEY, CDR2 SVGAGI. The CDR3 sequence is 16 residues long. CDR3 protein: CASRSTRQGANYGYTF. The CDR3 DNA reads TGTGCCAGCAGGAGCACCAGACAGGGGGCGAACTATGGCTACACCTTC.

The CDR3 sequence is CASSQTVGKPPQHF. As DNA, the CDR3 is TGTGCCAGCAGTCAGACAGTGGGAAAACCGCCCCAGCATTTT. The rearrangement uses TRBV12-3 or TRBV12-4 and TRBJ1-5; tentative D call: TRBD1 (5 bases). The CDR3 has 14 residues. V gave up 5 bases and J gave up 9 bases, with 17 bases separating them.

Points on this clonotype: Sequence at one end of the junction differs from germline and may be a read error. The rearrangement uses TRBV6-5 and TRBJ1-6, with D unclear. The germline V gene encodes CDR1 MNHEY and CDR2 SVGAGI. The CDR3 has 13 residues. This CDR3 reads CAGSYQLNSPLHF. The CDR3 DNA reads TGTGCCGGCAGTTATCAGCTTAATTCACCCCTCCACTTT.

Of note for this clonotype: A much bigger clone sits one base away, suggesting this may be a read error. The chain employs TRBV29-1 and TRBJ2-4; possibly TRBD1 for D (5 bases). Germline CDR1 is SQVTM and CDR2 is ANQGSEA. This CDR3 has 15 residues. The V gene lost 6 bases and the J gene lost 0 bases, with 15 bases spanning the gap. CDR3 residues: CSVLTDPVAKNIQYF. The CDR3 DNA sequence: TGCAGCGTATTGACAGACCCAGTAGCCAAAAACATTCAGTACTTC.

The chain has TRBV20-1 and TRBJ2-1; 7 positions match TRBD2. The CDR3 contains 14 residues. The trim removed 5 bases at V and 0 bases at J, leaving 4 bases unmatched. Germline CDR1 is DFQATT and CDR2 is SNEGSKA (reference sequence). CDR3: CSASGTTSYNEQFF. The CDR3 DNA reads TGCAGTGCTTCCGGGACTACCTCCTACAATGAGCAGTTCTTC.

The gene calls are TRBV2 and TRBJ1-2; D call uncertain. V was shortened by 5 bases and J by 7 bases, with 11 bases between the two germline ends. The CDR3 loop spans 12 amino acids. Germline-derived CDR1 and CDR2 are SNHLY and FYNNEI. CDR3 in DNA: TGTGCCAGCAGTCGGGTTATAGGTGGCTACACCTTC. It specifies CASSRVIGGYTF.

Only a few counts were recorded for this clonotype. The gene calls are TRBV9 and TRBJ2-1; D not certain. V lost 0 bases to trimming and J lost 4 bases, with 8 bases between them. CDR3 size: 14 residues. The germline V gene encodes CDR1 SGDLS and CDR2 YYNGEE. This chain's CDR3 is CASSVEQLYNEQFF. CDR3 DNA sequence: TGTGCCAGCAGCGTAGAGCAGTTGTACAATGAGCAGTTCTTC.

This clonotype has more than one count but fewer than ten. This CDR3 reads CASSERAFTFYEQYF. Here the CDR3 DNA reads TGTGCCAGCAGTGAACGTGCCTTTACCTTCTACGAGCAGTACTTC. The rearrangement uses TRBV6-1 and TRBJ2-7; D unresolved. This CDR3 has 15 residues. The germline V gene encodes CDR1 MNHNS and CDR2 SASEGT. Deletions cut 2 bases from V and 3 bases from J, with 14 bases between.

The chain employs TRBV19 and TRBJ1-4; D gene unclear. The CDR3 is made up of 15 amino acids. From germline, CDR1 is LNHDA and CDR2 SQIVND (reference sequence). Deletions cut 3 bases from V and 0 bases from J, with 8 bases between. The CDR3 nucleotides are TGTGCCAGTAGTATTGACGATGCAACTAATGAAAAACTGTTTTTT. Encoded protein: CASSIDDATNEKLFF.

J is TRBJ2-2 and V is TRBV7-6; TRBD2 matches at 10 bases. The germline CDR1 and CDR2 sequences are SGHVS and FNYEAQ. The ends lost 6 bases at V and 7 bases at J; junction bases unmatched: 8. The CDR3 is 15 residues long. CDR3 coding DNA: TGTGCCAGCAGATTTATAGCGGGAGGTCACGGGGAGCTGTTTTTT. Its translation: CASRFIAGGHGELFF.